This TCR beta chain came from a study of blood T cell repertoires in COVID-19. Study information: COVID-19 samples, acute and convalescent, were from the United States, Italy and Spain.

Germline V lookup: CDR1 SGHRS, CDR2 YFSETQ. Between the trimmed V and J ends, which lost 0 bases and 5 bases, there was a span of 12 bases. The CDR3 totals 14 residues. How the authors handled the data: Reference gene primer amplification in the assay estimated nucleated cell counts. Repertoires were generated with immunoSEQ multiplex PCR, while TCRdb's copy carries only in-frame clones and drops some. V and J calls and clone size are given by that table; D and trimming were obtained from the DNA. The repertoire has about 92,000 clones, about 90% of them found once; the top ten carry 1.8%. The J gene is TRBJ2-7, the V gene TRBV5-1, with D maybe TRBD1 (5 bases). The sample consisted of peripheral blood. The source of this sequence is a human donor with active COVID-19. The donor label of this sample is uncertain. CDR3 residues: CASSLEAGRHEQYF. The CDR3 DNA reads TGCGCCAGCAGCTTGGAGGCAGGGCGGCACGAGCAGTACTTC.